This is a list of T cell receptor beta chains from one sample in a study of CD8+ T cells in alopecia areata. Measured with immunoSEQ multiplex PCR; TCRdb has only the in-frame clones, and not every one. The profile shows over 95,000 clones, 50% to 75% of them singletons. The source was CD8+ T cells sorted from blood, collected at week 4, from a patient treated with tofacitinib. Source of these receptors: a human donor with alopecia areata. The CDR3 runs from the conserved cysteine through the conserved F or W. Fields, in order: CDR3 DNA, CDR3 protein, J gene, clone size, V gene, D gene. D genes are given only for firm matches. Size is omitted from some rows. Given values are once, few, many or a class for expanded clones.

cdr3_nt: TGTGCCAGCAGCACCACAGGGATCTCCGGGGAGCTGTTTTTT
cdr3_aa: CASSTTGISGELFF
j_call: TRBJ2-2
clone_size: few
v_call: TRBV7-9
d_call: -

cdr3_nt: TGTGCCAGCAGCTTAGCTAGCGGGAGCGTTGTGAATGAGCAGTTCTTC
cdr3_aa: CASSLASGSVVNEQFF
j_call: TRBJ2-1
clone_size: -
v_call: TRBV7-2
d_call: TRBD2

cdr3_nt: TGTGCCAGCATCAGCCTGAACACTGAAGCTTTCTTT
cdr3_aa: CASISLNTEAFF
j_call: TRBJ1-1
clone_size: -
v_call: TRBV2
d_call: -

cdr3_nt: TGTGCCAGCAGCTTAGCGGAGCGGAACGAGCAGTACTTC
cdr3_aa: CASSLAERNEQYF
j_call: TRBJ2-7
clone_size: -
v_call: TRBV7-2
d_call: -

cdr3_nt: TGTGCCAGCAGCGGGCCGGGACAGCTCTCCTATGGCTACACCTTC
cdr3_aa: CASSGPGQLSYGYTF
j_call: TRBJ1-2
clone_size: -
v_call: TRBV9
d_call: TRBD1

cdr3_nt: TGCGCCAGCAGCCATTCGTCTCAACAGGGGGCGGACGCTTTCTTT
cdr3_aa: CASSHSSQQGADAFF
j_call: TRBJ1-1
clone_size: -
v_call: TRBV4-3
d_call: TRBD1

cdr3_nt: TGTGCCAGCAGACCCCTAGCGGGGATCAACAATGAGCAGTTCTTC
cdr3_aa: CASRPLAGINNEQFF
j_call: TRBJ2-1
clone_size: -
v_call: TRBV6-5
d_call: TRBD2

cdr3_nt: TGTGCCAGCAGTCCAGTTTCCTATGGGGGAGAGAGGAACGAGCAGTACTTC
cdr3_aa: CASSPVSYGGERNEQYF
j_call: TRBJ2-7
clone_size: -
v_call: TRBV27
d_call: -

cdr3_nt: TGTGCCAGCAGTGCCGGGCCTGCTTACTACGAGCAGTACTTC
cdr3_aa: CASSAGPAYYEQYF
j_call: TRBJ2-7
clone_size: -
v_call: TRBV2
d_call: -

cdr3_nt: TGTGCCAGCAGCTCAGACAGGCAGTTATCCTACAATGAGCAGTTCTTC
cdr3_aa: CASSSDRQLSYNEQFF
j_call: TRBJ2-1
clone_size: -
v_call: TRBV7-2
d_call: -

cdr3_nt: TGTGCCAGCAGTGCGAACCCTCTAGGGATGTACAATGAGCAGTTCTTC
cdr3_aa: CASSANPLGMYNEQFF
j_call: TRBJ2-1
clone_size: few
v_call: TRBV6-4
d_call: -

cdr3_nt: TGTGCCAGCAGCTTAAACTCGCGAGAGGAGCAGTACTTC
cdr3_aa: CASSLNSREEQYF
j_call: TRBJ2-7
clone_size: few
v_call: TRBV7-8
d_call: -

cdr3_nt: TGTGCCAGCAGCTTCCGGACAGGGGCGCCAGAGACCCAGTACTTC
cdr3_aa: CASSFRTGAPETQYF
j_call: TRBJ2-5
clone_size: -
v_call: TRBV5-6
d_call: TRBD1

cdr3_nt: TGTGCCAGCAGCTTAGAGGGGGATGAGCAGTACTTC
cdr3_aa: CASSLEGDEQYF
j_call: TRBJ2-7
clone_size: -
v_call: TRBV7-9
d_call: -

cdr3_nt: TGTGCCAGCAGTTTCCGGACAGACGAGCAGTACTTC
cdr3_aa: CASSFRTDEQYF
j_call: TRBJ2-7
clone_size: -
v_call: TRBV28
d_call: -

cdr3_nt: TGTGCCACCAGCAGAGATCGACAGCTCAATGAAAAACTGTTTTTT
cdr3_aa: CATSRDRQLNEKLFF
j_call: TRBJ1-4
clone_size: -
v_call: TRBV15
d_call: -

cdr3_nt: TGTGCCAGCAGCTTTTGGGGGGCCGCCTACAATCAGCCCCAGCATTTT
cdr3_aa: CASSFWGAAYNQPQHF
j_call: TRBJ1-5
clone_size: few
v_call: TRBV7-3
d_call: -

cdr3_nt: TGCAGCGTGGGACTAGCGGATAACACCGGGGAGCTGTTTTTT
cdr3_aa: CSVGLADNTGELFF
j_call: TRBJ2-2
clone_size: few
v_call: TRBV29-1
d_call: TRBD2

cdr3_nt: TGTGCCAGCAGCTCCCTTAGTGGGTACAATGAGCAGTTCTTC
cdr3_aa: CASSSLSGYNEQFF
j_call: TRBJ2-1
clone_size: few
v_call: TRBV7-9
d_call: -

cdr3_nt: TGTGCCAGCAGTTTCTACCAGGGGAATGAGCAGTTCTTC
cdr3_aa: CASSFYQGNEQFF
j_call: TRBJ2-1
clone_size: -
v_call: TRBV27
d_call: -

cdr3_nt: TGTGCCAGCAGCGTAGCCGGGAAGGGCACTGAAGCTTTCTTT
cdr3_aa: CASSVAGKGTEAFF
j_call: TRBJ1-1
clone_size: -
v_call: TRBV9
d_call: -

cdr3_nt: TGCAGCGTTGCGGGACAGGGGGCAACAGATACGCAGTATTTT
cdr3_aa: CSVAGQGATDTQYF
j_call: TRBJ2-3
clone_size: -
v_call: TRBV29-1
d_call: TRBD1

cdr3_nt: TGTGCCAGCCCCCACCGGGACAGGGGGCGCAACCACTATGGCTACACCTTC
cdr3_aa: CASPHRDRGRNHYGYTF
j_call: TRBJ1-2
clone_size: -
v_call: TRBV25-1
d_call: TRBD1

cdr3_nt: TGTGCCAGCAGCCCGGAGACGGGGGCGACAGATACGCAGTATTTT
cdr3_aa: CASSPETGATDTQYF
j_call: TRBJ2-3
clone_size: -
v_call: TRBV14
d_call: -

cdr3_nt: TGTGCCAGCAGTTTGCTCCGCTCTAGCGGGCCCACAGATACGCAGTATTTT
cdr3_aa: CASSLLRSSGPTDTQYF
j_call: TRBJ2-3
clone_size: -
v_call: TRBV27
d_call: TRBD2

cdr3_nt: TGTGCCAGCAGCGCGGGACTAGCGGGAGGGCCTTTTAACGAGCAGTACTTC
cdr3_aa: CASSAGLAGGPFNEQYF
j_call: TRBJ2-7
clone_size: few
v_call: TRBV7-9
d_call: TRBD2

cdr3_nt: TGTGCCAGCAGTGATTGGGGGGACACTGAAGCTTTCTTT
cdr3_aa: CASSDWGDTEAFF
j_call: TRBJ1-1
clone_size: -
v_call: TRBV2
d_call: -

cdr3_nt: TGCGCCAGCAGCCCTGCTGGACCGCTCAATCAGCCCCAGCATTTT
cdr3_aa: CASSPAGPLNQPQHF
j_call: TRBJ1-5
clone_size: -
v_call: TRBV4-1
d_call: -

cdr3_nt: TGTGCCACCAGCAGAGGCGGAGGAGGGACTCTCTACGAGCAGTACTTC
cdr3_aa: CATSRGGGGTLYEQYF
j_call: TRBJ2-7
clone_size: -
v_call: TRBV15
d_call: -

cdr3_nt: TGTGCCAGCAGCTACCGGACAGGGGGAAACGAGCAGTACTTC
cdr3_aa: CASSYRTGGNEQYF
j_call: TRBJ2-7
clone_size: -
v_call: TRBV7-9
d_call: TRBD1

cdr3_nt: TGTGCCAGTCTTAGGGGCGCTGAAGCTTTCTTT
cdr3_aa: CASLRGAEAFF
j_call: TRBJ1-1
clone_size: once
v_call: TRBV19
d_call: -

cdr3_nt: TGCGCCAGCAGGGCGGCTAGCGGGGGGGACAATGAGCAGTTCTTC
cdr3_aa: CASRAASGGDNEQFF
j_call: TRBJ2-1
clone_size: -
v_call: TRBV5-1
d_call: TRBD2

cdr3_nt: TGTGCCAGCGGGGGAGTGGGGGAGCTGTTTTTT
cdr3_aa: CASGGVGELFF
j_call: TRBJ2-2
clone_size: few
v_call: TRBV2
d_call: -

cdr3_nt: TGCAGCGTTTTTGGCCGGGACAGAGATTTAAACACTGAAGCTTTCTTT
cdr3_aa: CSVFGRDRDLNTEAFF
j_call: TRBJ1-1
clone_size: once
v_call: TRBV29-1
d_call: TRBD1

cdr3_nt: TGTGCCTGGAGCGGGACAGGTCGCAATCAGCCCCAGCATTTT
cdr3_aa: CAWSGTGRNQPQHF
j_call: TRBJ1-5
clone_size: few
v_call: TRBV30
d_call: TRBD1

cdr3_nt: TGTGCCAGCAGCCCACAGGGGAATGGGGCCAACGTCCTGACTTTC
cdr3_aa: CASSPQGNGANVLTF
j_call: TRBJ2-6
clone_size: few
v_call: TRBV7-9
d_call: TRBD1

cdr3_nt: TGTGCCACCAGCAGAACGACAGGGCCAACTAATGAAAAACTGTTTTTT
cdr3_aa: CATSRTTGPTNEKLFF
j_call: TRBJ1-4
clone_size: -
v_call: TRBV15
d_call: TRBD1

cdr3_nt: TGTGCCAGCAGCGAACTACAGGGGGAGGAAGGTTCACCCCTCCACTTT
cdr3_aa: CASSELQGEEGSPLHF
j_call: TRBJ1-6
clone_size: few
v_call: TRBV6-1
d_call: TRBD1

cdr3_nt: TGTGCCTGGAGTCGAACACAGCTGAAAGCTAACTATGGCTACACCTTC
cdr3_aa: CAWSRTQLKANYGYTF
j_call: TRBJ1-2
clone_size: -
v_call: TRBV30
d_call: -

cdr3_nt: TGTGCCAGCAGCCACGAACAGGGGAACACTGAAGCTTTCTTT
cdr3_aa: CASSHEQGNTEAFF
j_call: TRBJ1-1
clone_size: few
v_call: TRBV5-5
d_call: -

cdr3_nt: TGTGCCAGCCTCCTGGGGGGGGGCGGATACAATGAGCAGTTCTTC
cdr3_aa: CASLLGGGGYNEQFF
j_call: TRBJ2-1
clone_size: few
v_call: TRBV7-9
d_call: -

cdr3_nt: TGCGCCAGCAGCCAAGATCGCGAAGGGACAGGGGGCATTATCTATGGCTACACCTTC
cdr3_aa: CASSQDREGTGGIIYGYTF
j_call: TRBJ1-2
clone_size: few
v_call: TRBV4-3
d_call: TRBD1

cdr3_nt: TGTGCCAGCAGCTCAGGGACAGACCTACACAATCAGCCCCAGCATTTT
cdr3_aa: CASSSGTDLHNQPQHF
j_call: TRBJ1-5
clone_size: few
v_call: TRBV7-9
d_call: TRBD1

cdr3_nt: TGTGCCTCCGAGTCAGGCACTGAAGCTTTCTTT
cdr3_aa: CASESGTEAFF
j_call: TRBJ1-1
clone_size: -
v_call: TRBV6-5
d_call: -

cdr3_nt: TGTGCCAGCAGTCCGGGGGGTCAGCCCCAGCATTTT
cdr3_aa: CASSPGGQPQHF
j_call: TRBJ1-5
clone_size: -
v_call: TRBV7-9
d_call: -

cdr3_nt: TGCGCCAGCAGCTTGGACTTCTCCCTGAACACTGAAGCTTTCTTT
cdr3_aa: CASSLDFSLNTEAFF
j_call: TRBJ1-1
clone_size: -
v_call: TRBV5-1
d_call: -

cdr3_nt: TGCGCCAGCAGTTCCGGACAGGGAAACACCGGGGAGCTGTTTTTT
cdr3_aa: CASSSGQGNTGELFF
j_call: TRBJ2-2
clone_size: -
v_call: TRBV4-1
d_call: TRBD1

cdr3_nt: TGCGCCAGCAGCCAAGATGCAGCTAGGTACGACGAGCAGTACTTC
cdr3_aa: CASSQDAARYDEQYF
j_call: TRBJ2-7
clone_size: -
v_call: TRBV4-3
d_call: -

cdr3_nt: TGTGCCAGCAGCCAACGGACAGTACAAGAGACCCAGTACTTC
cdr3_aa: CASSQRTVQETQYF
j_call: TRBJ2-5
clone_size: once
v_call: TRBV7-9
d_call: -

cdr3_nt: TGTGCCAGCAGCTACCTAGCGAGCTCCTACAATGAGCAGTTCTTC
cdr3_aa: CASSYLASSYNEQFF
j_call: TRBJ2-1
clone_size: -
v_call: TRBV13
d_call: -

cdr3_nt: TGTGCCAGCAGTTACAGCTCTGGGGCCAACGCCCTGACTTTC
cdr3_aa: CASSYSSGANALTF
j_call: TRBJ2-6
clone_size: -
v_call: TRBV28
d_call: -

cdr3_nt: TGCAGCGTTGATGGACTAGCGGGAGATACGCAGTATTTT
cdr3_aa: CSVDGLAGDTQYF
j_call: TRBJ2-3
clone_size: -
v_call: TRBV29-1
d_call: TRBD2

cdr3_nt: TGTGCCATTCGGAGCACCGGGGAGCTGTTTTTT
cdr3_aa: CAIRSTGELFF
j_call: TRBJ2-2
clone_size: -
v_call: TRBV7-9
d_call: -

cdr3_nt: TGCAGCGTTGACTTTCTAGGACTAGCGGGAGTCTTAAGTGAGCAGTTCTTC
cdr3_aa: CSVDFLGLAGVLSEQFF
j_call: TRBJ2-1
clone_size: -
v_call: TRBV29-1
d_call: TRBD2

cdr3_nt: TGCAGCGTTGAAGATACGGTAGGCCGCTATGGCTACACCTTC
cdr3_aa: CSVEDTVGRYGYTF
j_call: TRBJ1-2
clone_size: few
v_call: TRBV29-1
d_call: -

cdr3_nt: TGTGCCTGGAAAGGTGTGGGACACGAGCAGTACTTC
cdr3_aa: CAWKGVGHEQYF
j_call: TRBJ2-7
clone_size: -
v_call: TRBV30
d_call: -

cdr3_nt: TGCGCCAGCAGCCAAGATCGGAGTTACCCTCCCGGACAGCCCCAGCATTTT
cdr3_aa: CASSQDRSYPPGQPQHF
j_call: TRBJ1-5
clone_size: -
v_call: TRBV4-3
d_call: -